The present entry profiles one TCR beta chain with its context. Its cognate antigen is unknown. This entry belongs to a study of T cell responses to AZD1222 COVID-19 vaccine. General study findings and limits: Samples come after the peak T cell response, not at day 14.

Profiling relied on immunoSEQ multiplex PCR, and the TCRdb table lists in-frame clones only, not all of them. The sample has some 150,000 clones, 88% seen once. Germline loops: CDR1 LGHDT, CDR2 YNNKEL (reference sequence). The CDR3 loop spans 16 amino acids. With 2 bases removed from V and 2 bases from J, the gap between germline ends came to 14 bases. This sample comprised peripheral blood, obtained 28 days after the second AZD1222 dose. The receptor was derived from an adult who received the AZD1222 COVID-19 vaccine. This chain connects TRBV3-1 (or the pseudogene TRBV3-2) to TRBJ2-3; D not certain. The CDR3 DNA reads TGTGCCAGCAGCCAAACCTACAAGGGCTTCACAGATACGCAGTATTTT. Protein: CASSQTYKGFTDTQYF.